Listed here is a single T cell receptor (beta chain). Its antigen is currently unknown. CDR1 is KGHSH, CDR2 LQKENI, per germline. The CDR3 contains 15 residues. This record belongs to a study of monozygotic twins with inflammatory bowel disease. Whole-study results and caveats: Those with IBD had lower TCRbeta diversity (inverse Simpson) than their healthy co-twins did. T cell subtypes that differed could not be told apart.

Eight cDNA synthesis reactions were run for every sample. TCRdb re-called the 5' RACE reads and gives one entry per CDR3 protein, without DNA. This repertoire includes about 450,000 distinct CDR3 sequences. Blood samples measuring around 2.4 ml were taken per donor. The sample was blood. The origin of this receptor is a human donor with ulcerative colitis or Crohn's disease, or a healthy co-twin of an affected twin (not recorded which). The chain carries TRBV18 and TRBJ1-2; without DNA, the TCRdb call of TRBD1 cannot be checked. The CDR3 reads CASSGGAGQGYGYTF.